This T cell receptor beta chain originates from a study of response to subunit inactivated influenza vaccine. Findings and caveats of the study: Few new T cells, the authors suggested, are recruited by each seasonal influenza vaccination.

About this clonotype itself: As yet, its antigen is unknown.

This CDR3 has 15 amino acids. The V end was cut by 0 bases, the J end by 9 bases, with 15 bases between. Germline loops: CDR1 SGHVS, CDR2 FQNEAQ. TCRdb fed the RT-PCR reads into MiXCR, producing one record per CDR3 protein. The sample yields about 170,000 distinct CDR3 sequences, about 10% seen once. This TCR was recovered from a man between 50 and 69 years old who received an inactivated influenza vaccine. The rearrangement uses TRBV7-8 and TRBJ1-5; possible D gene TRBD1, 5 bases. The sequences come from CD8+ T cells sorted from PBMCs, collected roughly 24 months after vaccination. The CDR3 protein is CASSLAAGPGGPQHF. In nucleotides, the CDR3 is TGTGCCAGCAGCTTAGCCGCGGGGCCCGGGGGGCCCCAGCATTTT.